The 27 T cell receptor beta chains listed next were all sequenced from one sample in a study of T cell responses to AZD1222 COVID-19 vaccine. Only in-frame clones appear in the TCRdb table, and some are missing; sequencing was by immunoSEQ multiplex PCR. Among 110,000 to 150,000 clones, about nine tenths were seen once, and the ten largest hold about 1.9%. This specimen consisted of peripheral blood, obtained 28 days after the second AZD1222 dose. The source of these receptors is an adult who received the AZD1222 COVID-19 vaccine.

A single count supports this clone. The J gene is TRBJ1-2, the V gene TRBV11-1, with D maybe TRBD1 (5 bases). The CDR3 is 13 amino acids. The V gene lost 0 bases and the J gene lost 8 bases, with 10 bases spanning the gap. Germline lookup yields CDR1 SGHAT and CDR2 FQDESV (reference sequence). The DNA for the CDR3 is TGTGCCAGCAGCTTAGCGTCAGGGCTGGGCTACACCTTC. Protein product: CASSLASGLGYTF. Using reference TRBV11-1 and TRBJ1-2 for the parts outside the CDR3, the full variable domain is EAEVAQSPRYKITEKSQAVAFWCDPISGHATLYWYRQILGQGPELLVQFQDESVVDDSQLPKDRFSAERLKGVDSTLKIQPAELGDSAMYLCASSLASGLGYTFGSGTRLTVV.

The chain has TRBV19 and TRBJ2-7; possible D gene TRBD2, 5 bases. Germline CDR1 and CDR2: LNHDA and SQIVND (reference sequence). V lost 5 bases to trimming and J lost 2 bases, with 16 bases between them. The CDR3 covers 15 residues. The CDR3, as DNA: TGTGCCAGTAGTCCCCGAGGGATGGGCCCCTACGAGCAGTACTTC. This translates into CASSPRGMGPYEQYF. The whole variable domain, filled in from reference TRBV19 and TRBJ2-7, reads DGGITQSPKYLFRKEGQNVTLSCEQNLNHDAMYWYRQDPGQGLRLIYYSQIVNDFQKGDIAEGYSVSREKKESFPLTVTSAQKNPTAFYLCASSPRGMGPYEQYFGPGTRLTVT.

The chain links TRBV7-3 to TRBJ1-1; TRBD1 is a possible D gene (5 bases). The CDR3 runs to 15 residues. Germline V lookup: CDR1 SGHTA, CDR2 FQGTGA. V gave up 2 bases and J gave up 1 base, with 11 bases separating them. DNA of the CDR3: TGTGCCAGCAGCTTATCAACCGGGGGGAACACTGAAGCTTTCTTT. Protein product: CASSLSTGGNTEAFF.

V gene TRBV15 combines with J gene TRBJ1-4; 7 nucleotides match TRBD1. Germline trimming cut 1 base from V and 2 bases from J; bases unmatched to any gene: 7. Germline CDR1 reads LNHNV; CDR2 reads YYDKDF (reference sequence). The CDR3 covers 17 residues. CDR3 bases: TGTGCCACCAGCAGAGTTGGACAGGCGGCTACTAATGAAAAACTGTTTTTT. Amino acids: CATSRVGQAATNEKLFF.

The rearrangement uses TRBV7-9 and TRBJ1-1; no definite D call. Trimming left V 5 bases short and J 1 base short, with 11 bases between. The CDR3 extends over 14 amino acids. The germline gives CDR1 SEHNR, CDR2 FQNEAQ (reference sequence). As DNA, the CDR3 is TGTGCCAGCAGCCCAGCAATAGGGAACACTGAAGCTTTCTTT. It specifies CASSPAIGNTEAFF.

This chain's CDR3 is CASSSNTGELFF. CDR3 DNA: TGTGCCAGCAGTTCGAACACCGGGGAGCTGTTTTTT. The chain combines TRBV12-3 or TRBV12-4 with TRBJ2-2; D is unresolved. This CDR3 region has 12 residues. V was clipped by 4 bases and J by 0 bases, with 0 bases between them.

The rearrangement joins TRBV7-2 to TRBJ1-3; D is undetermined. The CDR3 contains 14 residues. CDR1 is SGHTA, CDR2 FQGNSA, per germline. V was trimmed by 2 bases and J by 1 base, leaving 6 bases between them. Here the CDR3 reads CASSLLGSGNTIYF. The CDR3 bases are TGTGCCAGCAGCTTACTAGGTTCTGGAAACACCATATATTTT.

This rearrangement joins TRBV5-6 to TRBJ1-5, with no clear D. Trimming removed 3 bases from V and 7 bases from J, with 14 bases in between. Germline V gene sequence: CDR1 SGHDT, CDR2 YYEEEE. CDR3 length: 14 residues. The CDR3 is CASSSRSRFQPQHF. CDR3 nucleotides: TGTGCCAGCAGCTCCCGGTCCCGTTTCCAGCCCCAGCATTTT.

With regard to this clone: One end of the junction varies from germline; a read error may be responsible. DNA of the CDR3: TGTGCTAGCAGCTTAGGGGACACCGGGGAGCTGTTTTTT. Residues: CASSLGDTGELFF. The chain links TRBV7-7 to TRBJ2-2, with TRBD1 as a possible D gene (5 bases). The CDR3 is 13 amino acids. CDR1 is SSHAT, CDR2 FNYEAQ, per germline (reference sequence).

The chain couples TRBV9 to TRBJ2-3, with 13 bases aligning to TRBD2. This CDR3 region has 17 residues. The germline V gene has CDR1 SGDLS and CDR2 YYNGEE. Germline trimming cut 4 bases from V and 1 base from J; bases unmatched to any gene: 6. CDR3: CASSLTLAGGGTDTQYF. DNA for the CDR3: TGTGCCAGCAGCCTGACACTAGCGGGAGGGGGCACAGATACGCAGTATTTT.

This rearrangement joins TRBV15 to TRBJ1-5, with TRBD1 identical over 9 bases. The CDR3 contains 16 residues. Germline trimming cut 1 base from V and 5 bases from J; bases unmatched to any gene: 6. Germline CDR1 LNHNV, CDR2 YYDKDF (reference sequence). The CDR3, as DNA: TGTGCCACCAGCAGAGGAGCGACAGGGGGAGATCAGCCCCAGCATTTT. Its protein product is CATSRGATGGDQPQHF.

CDR3 DNA sequence: TGTGCCAGCAGCGTAGGTGCGGGAAGCCGACAAGGGGATGAGCAGTTCTTC. This encodes CASSVGAGSRQGDEQFF. The V gene is TRBV9, the J gene TRBJ2-1, with D perhaps matching TRBD2 (6 bases). Trimming pared 0 bases from V and 8 bases from J, leaving 21 bases between. This CDR3 contains 17 residues. CDR1 is SGDLS and CDR2 is YYNGEE in the germline V gene.

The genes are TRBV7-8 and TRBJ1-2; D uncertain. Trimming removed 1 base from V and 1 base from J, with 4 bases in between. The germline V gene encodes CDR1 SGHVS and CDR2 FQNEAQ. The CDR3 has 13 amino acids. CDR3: CASSLGNNYGYTF. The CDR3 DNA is TGTGCCAGCAGCTTAGGGAATAACTATGGCTACACCTTC.

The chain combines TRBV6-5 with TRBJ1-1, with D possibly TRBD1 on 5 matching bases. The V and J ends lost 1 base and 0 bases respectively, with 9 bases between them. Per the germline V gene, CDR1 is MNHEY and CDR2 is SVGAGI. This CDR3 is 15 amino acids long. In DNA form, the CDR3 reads TGTGCCAGCAGTTACTTAGACAGCATGAACACTGAAGCTTTCTTT. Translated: CASSYLDSMNTEAFF.

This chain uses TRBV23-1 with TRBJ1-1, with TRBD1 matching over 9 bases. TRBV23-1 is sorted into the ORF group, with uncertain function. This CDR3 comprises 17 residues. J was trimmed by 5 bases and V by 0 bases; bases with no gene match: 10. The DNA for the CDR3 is TGCGCCAGCAGTCAATCGAGGGACAGGGAGAGAACGACTGAAGCTTTCTTT. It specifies CASSQSRDRERTTEAFF.

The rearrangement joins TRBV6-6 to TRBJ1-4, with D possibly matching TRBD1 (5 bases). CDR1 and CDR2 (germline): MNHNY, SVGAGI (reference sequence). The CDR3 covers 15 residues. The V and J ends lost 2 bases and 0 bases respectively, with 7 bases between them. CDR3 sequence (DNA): TGTGCCAGCAGTTACCCGGGGGCAACTAATGAAAAACTGTTTTTT. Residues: CASSYPGATNEKLFF.

The CDR3 region is CASSAGGLARTHNEQFF. The CDR3 bases are TGTGCCAGTAGTGCGGGGGGGCTAGCGCGAACCCACAATGAGCAGTTCTTC. The V and J genes are TRBV19 and TRBJ2-1; 9 nucleotides match TRBD2. Germline lookup yields CDR1 LNHDA and CDR2 SQIVND (reference sequence). The V segment lost 5 bases and the J segment 5 bases; nucleotides outside the gene matches: 13. The CDR3 totals 17 residues.

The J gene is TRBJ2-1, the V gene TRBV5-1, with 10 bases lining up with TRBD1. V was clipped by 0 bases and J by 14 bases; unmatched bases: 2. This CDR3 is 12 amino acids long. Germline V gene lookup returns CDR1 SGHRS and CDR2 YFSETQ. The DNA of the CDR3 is TGCGCCAGCAGCTTGGAAGGGACAGGGGAGTTCTTC. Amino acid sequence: CASSLEGTGEFF.

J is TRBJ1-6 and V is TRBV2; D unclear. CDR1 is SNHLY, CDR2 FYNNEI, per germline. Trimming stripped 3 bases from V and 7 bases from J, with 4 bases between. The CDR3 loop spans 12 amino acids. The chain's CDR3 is CASSERNSPLHF. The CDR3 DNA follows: TGTGCCAGCAGTGAGAGGAATTCACCCCTCCACTTT.

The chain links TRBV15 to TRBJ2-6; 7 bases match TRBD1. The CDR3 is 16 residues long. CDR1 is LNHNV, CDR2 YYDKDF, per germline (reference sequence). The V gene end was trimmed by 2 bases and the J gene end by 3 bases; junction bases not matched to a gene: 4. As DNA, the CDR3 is TGTGCCACCAGCAGAAGACAGGGCGGTGGGGCCAACGTCCTGACTTTC. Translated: CATSRRQGGGANVLTF.

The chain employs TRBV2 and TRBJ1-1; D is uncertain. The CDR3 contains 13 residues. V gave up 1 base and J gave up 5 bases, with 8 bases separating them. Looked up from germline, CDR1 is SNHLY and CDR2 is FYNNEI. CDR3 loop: CASSEESRTEAFF. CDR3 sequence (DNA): TGTGCCAGCAGTGAAGAGTCGCGGACTGAAGCTTTCTTT.

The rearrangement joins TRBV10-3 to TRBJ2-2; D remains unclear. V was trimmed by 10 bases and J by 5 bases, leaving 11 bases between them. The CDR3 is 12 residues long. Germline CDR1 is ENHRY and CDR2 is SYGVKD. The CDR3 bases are TGTGCCACCGGACCAATAACCGGGGAGCTGTTTTTT. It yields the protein CATGPITGELFF.

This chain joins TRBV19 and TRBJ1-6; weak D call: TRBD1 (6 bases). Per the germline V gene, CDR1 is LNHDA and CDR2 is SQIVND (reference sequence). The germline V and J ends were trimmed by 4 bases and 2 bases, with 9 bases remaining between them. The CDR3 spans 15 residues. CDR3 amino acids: CASSKQGPYNSPLHF. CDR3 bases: TGTGCCAGTAGTAAACAGGGTCCCTATAATTCACCCCTCCACTTT.

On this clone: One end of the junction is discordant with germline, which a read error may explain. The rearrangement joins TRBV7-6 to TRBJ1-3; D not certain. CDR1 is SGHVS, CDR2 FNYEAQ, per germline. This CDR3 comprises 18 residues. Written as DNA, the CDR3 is TGTGCCAGCAGCTTAACAATCGGGTCAGGCGTTACTGGGAACACCATATATTTT. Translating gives CASSLTIGSGVTGNTIYF. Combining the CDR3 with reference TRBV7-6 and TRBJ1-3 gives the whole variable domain GAGVSQSPRYKVTKRGQDVALRCDPISGHVSLYWYRQALGQGPEFLTYFNYEAQQDKSGLPNDRFSAERPEGSISTLTIQRTEQRDSAMYRCASSLTIGSGVTGNTIYFGEGSWLTVV.

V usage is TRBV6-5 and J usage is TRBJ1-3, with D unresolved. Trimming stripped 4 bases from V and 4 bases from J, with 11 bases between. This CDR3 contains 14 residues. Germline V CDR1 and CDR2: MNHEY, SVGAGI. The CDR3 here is CASSSGALGNTIYF. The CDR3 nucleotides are TGTGCCAGCAGTTCCGGAGCGCTGGGAAACACCATATATTTT.

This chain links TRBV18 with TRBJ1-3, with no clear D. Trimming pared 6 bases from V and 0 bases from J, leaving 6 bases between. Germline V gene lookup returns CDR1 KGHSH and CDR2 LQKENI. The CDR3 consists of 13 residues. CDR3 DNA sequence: TGTGCCAGCTCCCCGAGCTCTGGAAACACCATATATTTT. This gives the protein CASSPSSGNTIYF.

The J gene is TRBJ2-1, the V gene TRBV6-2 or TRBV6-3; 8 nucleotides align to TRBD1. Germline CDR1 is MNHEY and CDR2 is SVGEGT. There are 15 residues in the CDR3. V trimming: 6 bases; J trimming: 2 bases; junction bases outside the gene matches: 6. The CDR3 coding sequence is TGTGCCAGCAGCCTACAGGGGGTGACCTACAATGAGCAGTTCTTC. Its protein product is CASSLQGVTYNEQFF.